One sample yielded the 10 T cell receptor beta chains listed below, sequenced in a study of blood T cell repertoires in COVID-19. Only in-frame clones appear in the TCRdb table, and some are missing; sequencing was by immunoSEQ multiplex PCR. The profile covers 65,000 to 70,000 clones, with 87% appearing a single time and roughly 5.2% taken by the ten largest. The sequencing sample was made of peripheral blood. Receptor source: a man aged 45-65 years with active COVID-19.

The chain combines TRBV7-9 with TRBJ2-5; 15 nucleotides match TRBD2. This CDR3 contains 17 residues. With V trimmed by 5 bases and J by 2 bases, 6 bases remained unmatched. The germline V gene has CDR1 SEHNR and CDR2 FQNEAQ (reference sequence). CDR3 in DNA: TGTGCCAGCAGCCAAGGACTAGCGGGAGGGCAGCAAGAGACCCAGTACTTC. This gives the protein CASSQGLAGGQQETQYF.

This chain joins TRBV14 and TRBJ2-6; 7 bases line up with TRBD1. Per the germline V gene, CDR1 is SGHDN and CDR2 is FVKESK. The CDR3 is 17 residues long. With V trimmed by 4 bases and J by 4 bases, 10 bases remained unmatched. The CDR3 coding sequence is TGTGCCAGCAGCCTTGGGACAGCCACCCGGGGGGCCAACGTCCTGACTTTC. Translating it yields CASSLGTATRGANVLTF.

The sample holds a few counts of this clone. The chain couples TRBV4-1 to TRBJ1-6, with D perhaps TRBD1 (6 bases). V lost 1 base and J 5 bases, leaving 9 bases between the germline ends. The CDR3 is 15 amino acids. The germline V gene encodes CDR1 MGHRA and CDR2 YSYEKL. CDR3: CASSQGQGNNSPLHF. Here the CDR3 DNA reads TGCGCCAGCAGCCAAGGGCAGGGGAATAATTCACCCCTCCACTTT.

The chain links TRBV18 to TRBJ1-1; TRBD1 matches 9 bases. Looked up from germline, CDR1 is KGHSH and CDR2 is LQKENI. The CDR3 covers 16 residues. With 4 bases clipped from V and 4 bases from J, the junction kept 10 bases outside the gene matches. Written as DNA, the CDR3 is TGTGCCAGCTCACGCCGGGACAGGGCTCGGGGCACTGAAGCTTTCTTT. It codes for CASSRRDRARGTEAFF. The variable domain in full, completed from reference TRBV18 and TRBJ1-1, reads NAGVMQNPRHLVRRRGQEARLRCSPMKGHSHVYWYRQLPEEGLKFMVYLQKENIIDESGMPKERFSAEFPKEGPSILRIQQVVRGDSAAYFCASSRRDRARGTEAFFGQGTRLTVV.

The CDR3 region has the DNA TGTGCCAGCACCTCGGATCTAGATGCCTATTCACCCCTCCACTTT. This translates into CASTSDLDAYSPLHF. The chain carries TRBV9 and TRBJ1-6; no clear D gene. The V gene's germline CDR1 is SGDLS and CDR2 YYNGEE. The CDR3 consists of 15 residues. The germline V and J ends were trimmed by 6 bases and 8 bases, with 18 bases remaining between them.

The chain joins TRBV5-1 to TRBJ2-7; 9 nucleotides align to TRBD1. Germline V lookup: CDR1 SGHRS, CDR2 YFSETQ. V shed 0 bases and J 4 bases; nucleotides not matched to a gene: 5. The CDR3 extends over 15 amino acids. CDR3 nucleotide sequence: TGCGCCAGCAGCTTGGCACAGGGGGCGCGATACGAGCAGTACTTC. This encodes CASSLAQGARYEQYF.

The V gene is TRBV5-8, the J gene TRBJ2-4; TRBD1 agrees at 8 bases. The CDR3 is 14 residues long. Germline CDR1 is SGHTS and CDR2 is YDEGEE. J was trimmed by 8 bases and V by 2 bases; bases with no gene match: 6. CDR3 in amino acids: CASSFAGGAHIQYF. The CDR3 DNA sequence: TGTGCCAGCAGCTTCGCAGGGGGCGCCCACATTCAGTACTTC.

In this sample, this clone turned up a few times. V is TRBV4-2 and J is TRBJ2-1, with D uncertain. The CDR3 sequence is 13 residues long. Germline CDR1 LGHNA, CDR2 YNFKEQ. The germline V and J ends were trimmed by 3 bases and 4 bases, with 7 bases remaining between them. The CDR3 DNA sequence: TGTGCCAGCAGCCAGTTATCGTACAATGAGCAGTTCTTC. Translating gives CASSQLSYNEQFF.

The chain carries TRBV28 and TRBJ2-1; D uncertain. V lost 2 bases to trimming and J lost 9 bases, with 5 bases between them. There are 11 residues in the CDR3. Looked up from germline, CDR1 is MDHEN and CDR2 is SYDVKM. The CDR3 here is CASSLVGEQFF. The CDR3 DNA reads TGTGCCAGCAGTTTAGTCGGTGAGCAGTTCTTC.

The chain's CDR3 is CASSRGQGRDEQFF. In nucleotides, the CDR3 is TGCGCCAGCAGCCGGGGACAGGGTCGGGATGAGCAGTTCTTC. The chain has TRBV4-3 and TRBJ2-1; 9 bases agree with TRBD1. V was clipped by 4 bases and J by 8 bases; unmatched bases: 6. CDR3 length: 14 residues. Germline values: CDR1 LGHNA, CDR2 YSLEER.